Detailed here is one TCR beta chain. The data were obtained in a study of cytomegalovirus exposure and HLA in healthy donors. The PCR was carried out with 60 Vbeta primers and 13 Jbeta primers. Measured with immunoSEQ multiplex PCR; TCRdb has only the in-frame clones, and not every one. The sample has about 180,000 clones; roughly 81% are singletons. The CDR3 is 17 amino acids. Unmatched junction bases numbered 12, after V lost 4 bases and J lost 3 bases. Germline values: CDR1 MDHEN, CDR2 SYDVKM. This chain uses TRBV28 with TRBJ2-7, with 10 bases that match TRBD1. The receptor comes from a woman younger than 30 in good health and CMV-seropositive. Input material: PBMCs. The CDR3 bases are TGTGCCAGCAGTTACCAAATCGGACAGGGGGTGAACTACGAGCAGTACTTC. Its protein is CASSYQIGQGVNYEQYF.